Below, 10 T cell receptor beta chains from the same sample are listed, as sequenced in a study of shared clonotypes between healthy human individuals. The data were produced by immunoSEQ multiplex PCR, yet TCRdb's version contains in-frame clones alone and is incomplete. The data show under 2,500,000 clones, more than 90% seen once. Sequencing used naive CD4+ T cells sorted from blood. Subset of the sample: CD45RA+ positively selected. These TCRs come from a young man in good health.

Concerning this clone itself: Other DNA variants within this sample encode the same CDR3. This chain connects TRBV6-5 to TRBJ2-1; maybe TRBD1 (6 bases). Germline CDR1 and CDR2: MNHEY and SVGAGI. The CDR3 consists of 14 residues. Trimming shortened V by 7 bases and J by 4 bases, and 14 bases separated the two germline ends. The chain's CDR3 is CASTRGGPYNEQFF. As DNA, the CDR3 is TGTGCCAGCACCAGGGGTGGTCCATACAATGAGCAGTTCTTC.

The chain has TRBV15 and TRBJ2-7; D is uncertain. The ends were cut back, 0 bases at V and 1 base at J, with 7 bases in the middle. Germline V lookup: CDR1 LNHNV, CDR2 YYDKDF (reference sequence). The CDR3 loop spans 14 amino acids. In DNA, the CDR3 is TGTGCCACCAGCAGAGAGTTTGTGTCCTACGAGCAGTACTTC. It yields the protein CATSREFVSYEQYF.

The chain uses TRBV5-1 and TRBJ2-5; TRBD2 agrees at 14 bases. This CDR3 is built from 16 residues. V shed 4 bases, J shed 4 bases, and the junction held 6 bases outside the gene matches. In germline, CDR1 is SGHRS, CDR2 YFSETQ. The CDR3 DNA reads as TGCGCCAGCAGCCCCGGACTAGCGGGGGGAGGAGAGACCCAGTACTTC. Encoded protein: CASSPGLAGGGETQYF.

The rearrangement uses TRBV11-2 and TRBJ2-3; 8 positions match TRBD2. CDR3 length equals 15 residues. Losses at the gene ends were 2 bases for V and 5 bases for J; bases not matched to a gene: 6. Germline-derived CDR1 and CDR2 are SGHAT and FQNNGV. The CDR3 region has the DNA TGTGCCAGCAGCTTAAACGGGAGGGCGGGAGATACGCAGTATTTT. As protein: CASSLNGRAGDTQYF.

This clone was detected only once. The chain combines TRBV21-1 with TRBJ1-1. TRBV21-1 counts as a pseudogene. There are 13 residues in the CDR3. CDR3 amino acids: CASSIRGVTEAFF. The DNA for the CDR3 is TGTGCCAGCAGTATAAGGGGGGTCACTGAAGCTTTCTTT.

In DNA form, the CDR3 reads TGTGCCAGCAGCTTGGGGACAGGTCTCTCCTATAATTCACCCCTCCACTTT. This translates into CASSLGTGLSYNSPLHF. The chain has TRBV7-9 and TRBJ1-6; 8 bases fit TRBD1. This CDR3 comprises 17 residues. The germline CDR1 and CDR2 sequences are SEHNR and FQNEAQ (reference sequence). With V trimmed by 3 bases and J by 0 bases, 4 bases remained unmatched.

The genes are TRBV4-3 and TRBJ2-1, with 10 positions matching TRBD2. Per germline, CDR1 LGHNA and CDR2 YSLEER. The junction had 1 base not matched to a gene; V was cut back by 0 bases and J by 5 bases. The CDR3 extends over 15 amino acids. CDR3 sequence (DNA): TGCGCCAGCAGCCAAGACCTAGCGGGAGACAATGAGCAGTTCTTC. Translating it yields CASSQDLAGDNEQFF.

The CDR3: CAISESTTPYEQYF. The DNA for the CDR3 is TGTGCCATCAGTGAGTCGACGACACCCTACGAGCAGTACTTC. V gene TRBV10-3 combines with J gene TRBJ2-7; no firm D call. Germline CDR1 is ENHRY and CDR2 is SYGVKD. The CDR3 has 14 residues. V was shortened by 0 bases and J by 2 bases, with 8 bases between the two germline ends.

A single count supports this clone. The gene calls are TRBV18 and TRBJ2-7; a possible D gene is TRBD1 (5 bases). Germline V lookup: CDR1 KGHSH, CDR2 LQKENI. V shed 2 bases and J shed 2 bases, with 13 bases lying between them. The CDR3 consists of 15 residues. Written as DNA, the CDR3 is TGTGCCAGCTCACCATTACAGGTATCAACCTACGAGCAGTACTTC. Protein sequence: CASSPLQVSTYEQYF.

The chain is built from TRBV11-2 and TRBJ2-3; TRBD2 matches at 9 bases. Trimming at V came to 4 bases and at J to 0 bases, leaving 2 bases not matched to a gene. CDR1 SGHAT and CDR2 FQNNGV come from the germline V gene. The length of the CDR3 is 15 residues. This CDR3 is CASSSSGTSTDTQYF. For the CDR3, the DNA is TGTGCCAGCAGCTCTAGCGGGACTAGCACAGATACGCAGTATTTT.